The 15 T cell receptor beta chains reported below all come from one sample, sequenced in a study of human T cells and chemical hapten exposure (dated by TCRdb to about 2021). What this sample's time point label stands for: patch test 1, 2 weeks after DPC sensitization. The treatment or condition label here, explained by the study, means: therapeutic diphenylcyclopropenone sensitization with weekly scalp DPC. The library relied on RACE. The instrument was a NextSeq 500. The public sequencing data were trimmed at Q25 with fastp and processed into clonotypes with MiXCR by TCRdb, which kept only in-frame beta chains. Records with the same CDR3 protein are collapsed into one entry carrying the most frequent genes and DNA. The sample table shows fewer than 400,000 distinct CDR3 sequences, and 5.5% to 8% are seen once. Jointly, the top ten make up less than 10% of the sample. The sequences come from whole blood, collected in connection with sensitization to the hapten diphenylcyclopropenone (DPC). These receptors were taken from a woman aged 18-29 years with alopecia areata. Some clones in this sample may be carry-over from other donors' samples.

This clonotype was observed at least ten times. The genes are TRBV6-1 and TRBJ2-1; 9 bases are a match to TRBD1. The CDR3 loop spans 12 amino acids. V lost 4 bases, J lost 10 bases, and 2 bases stayed unmatched. Germline-derived CDR1 and CDR2 are MNHNS and SASEGT. CDR3 coding DNA: TGTGCCAGCAGTGGGGACAGGGACGAGCAGTTCTTC. It translates to CASSGDRDEQFF.

This clonotype appeared a few times. The chain is built from TRBV11-1 and TRBJ2-1; no firm D call. This CDR3 has 14 residues. The germline V and J ends were trimmed by 3 bases and 9 bases, with 15 bases remaining between them. Germline assignment: CDR1 SGHAT and CDR2 FQDESV (reference sequence). This chain's CDR3 is CASSLGWERGEQFF. The CDR3 DNA sequence: TGTGCCAGCAGCTTGGGCTGGGAACGAGGTGAGCAGTTCTTC.

This clonotype was recorded many times. V and J are TRBV12-3 or TRBV12-4 and TRBJ1-5, with D uncertain. CDR3 size: 14 residues. V shed 3 bases and J shed 3 bases, with 9 bases lying between them. CDR3 coding DNA: TGTGCCAGCAGTTTCGAGACCCTCAATCAGCCCCAGCATTTT. This encodes CASSFETLNQPQHF.

This clonotype was observed many times. The chain uses TRBV5-1 and TRBJ1-5; D not certain. Germline CDR1 SGHRS, CDR2 YFSETQ. Between the trimmed V and J ends, which lost 1 base and 4 bases, there was a span of 12 bases. This CDR3 is 15 amino acids long. The CDR3 region has the DNA TGCGCCAGCAGCTTGTTGTACGGAGCGAATCAGCCCCAGCATTTT. Translating it yields CASSLLYGANQPQHF.

This clonotype was seen more than once but under ten times. This chain uses TRBV14 with TRBJ2-6; no reliable D call. The CDR3 has 21 amino acids. Germline V gene sequence: CDR1 SGHDN, CDR2 FVKESK. V lost 0 bases, J lost 0 bases, and 21 bases lay in between. The CDR3 DNA follows: TGTGCCAGCAGCCAAGAAAGGGATCGAAGGGCCGCAGGCTCTGGGGCCAACGTCCTGACTTTC. It codes for CASSQERDRRAAGSGANVLTF.

This sequence joins TRBV13 and TRBJ1-1, with D possibly TRBD1 on 5 matching bases. V was trimmed by 8 bases and J by 5 bases, leaving 12 bases between them. This CDR3 spans 12 amino acids. Per germline, CDR1 PRHDT and CDR2 FYEKMQ (reference sequence). CDR3 region: CASGTGRTEAFF. Written as DNA, the CDR3 is TGTGCCAGCGGGACGGGGAGGACTGAAGCTTTCTTT.

A few counts support this clonotype. The gene calls are TRBV7-2 and TRBJ2-2; D is ambiguous. The CDR3 is made up of 11 amino acids. The germline V gene encodes CDR1 SGHTA and CDR2 FQGNSA. Trimming cost V 1 base and J 8 bases, with 2 bases left between them. The CDR3 protein is CASSLEGELFF. CDR3 coding DNA: TGTGCCAGCAGCTTAGAAGGGGAGCTGTTTTTT.

In its sample, this clonotype was seen many times. V is TRBV18 and J is TRBJ1-1; D may be TRBD1 (5 bases). V lost 3 bases and J 2 bases, leaving 7 bases between the germline ends. Germline V gene data show CDR1 as KGHSH and CDR2 as LQKENI. This CDR3 is built from 13 residues. The CDR3 DNA sequence: TGTGCCAGCTCACCGGACACCAACACTGAAGCTTTCTTT. It yields the protein CASSPDTNTEAFF. The full variable domain, with the rest looked up from reference TRBV18 and TRBJ1-1, is NAGVMQNPRHLVRRRGQEARLRCSPMKGHSHVYWYRQLPEEGLKFMVYLQKENIIDESGMPKERFSAEFPKEGPSILRIQQVVRGDSAAYFCASSPDTNTEAFFGQGTRLTVV.

V and J are TRBV12-3 or TRBV12-4 and TRBJ2-7; TRBD2 agrees at 9 bases. CDR3 size: 15 residues. V shed 5 bases and J 5 bases; nucleotides not matched to a gene: 10. CDR3 amino acids: CASSRTGTSIHEQYF. The CDR3 region has the DNA TGTGCCAGCAGTCGAACCGGGACTAGCATCCACGAGCAGTACTTC.

This clonotype was recorded a few times. The V and J genes are TRBV5-6 and TRBJ1-2, with D maybe TRBD1 (5 bases). Germline V CDR1 and CDR2: SGHDT, YYEEEE. The CDR3 loop spans 14 amino acids. The germline V and J ends were trimmed by 3 bases and 3 bases, with 12 bases remaining between them. The CDR3 sequence is CASSWPGRDYGYTF. The CDR3 DNA sequence: TGTGCCAGCAGCTGGCCGGGGCGGGACTATGGCTACACCTTC.

This clonotype has only a few counts. This chain joins TRBV6-6 and TRBJ2-3; D possibly corresponds to TRBD2 (6 bases). The CDR3 runs 14 residues. V gave up 2 bases and J gave up 3 bases, with 9 bases separating them. Germline CDR1 is MNHNY and CDR2 is SVGAGI (reference sequence). In nucleotides, the CDR3 is TGTGCCAGCAGTTACGGGAGGAAGACAGATACGCAGTATTTT. As protein: CASSYGRKTDTQYF.

The chain has TRBV4-1 and TRBJ1-1; 7 bases map to TRBD1. The CDR3 sequence is 16 residues long. Germline V gene sequence: CDR1 MGHRA, CDR2 YSYEKL. Unmatched junction bases numbered 8, after V lost 4 bases and J lost 0 bases. The CDR3 bases are TGCGCCAGCAGCCCTGTCCCGGGACAGTTGAACACTGAAGCTTTCTTT. Its translation is CASSPVPGQLNTEAFF.

This clonotype was seen many times. The chain links TRBV15 to TRBJ2-1; D may correspond to TRBD1 or TRBD2 (5 bases each). The V gene lost 4 bases and the J gene lost 8 bases, with 18 bases spanning the gap. The CDR3 spans 15 residues. CDR1 and CDR2 from the germline V gene are LNHNV and YYDKDF (reference sequence). The CDR3 nucleotides are TGTGCCACCAGCACGACGCGAGGGGCTACCTATGAGCAGTTCTTC. Translation gives CATSTTRGATYEQFF.

A few counts support this clonotype. The rearrangement uses TRBV5-4 and TRBJ2-5; D is uncertain. The CDR3 loop spans 13 amino acids. Germline CDR1 and CDR2: SGHNT and YYREEE (reference sequence). Trimming removed 5 bases from V and 3 bases from J, with 11 bases in between. CDR3 nucleotide sequence: TGTGCCAGCAGTGACTTTTCTAAAGAGACCCAGTACTTC. Protein: CASSDFSKETQYF.

The chain combines TRBV7-2 with TRBJ2-6, with D uncertain. The V end lost 0 bases, the J end lost 0 bases, and 9 bases lay between the germline ends. The CDR3 extends over 17 amino acids. The V gene's germline CDR1 is SGHTA and CDR2 FQGNSA. The CDR3 loop reads CASSLAGPTSGANVLTF. CDR3 DNA: TGTGCCAGCAGCTTAGCAGGACCGACCTCTGGGGCCAACGTCCTGACTTTC.